This T cell receptor beta chain was observed in a study of blood T cell repertoires in COVID-19 (dated by TCRdb to 2018 to 2021). With respect to the entire study: Collaborator samples came from the United States, Italy and Spain and covered acute and convalescent phases of COVID-19. The prospective study material was composed of cDNA or gDNA derived from T cells, B-cell-depleted T cells, or PBMCs. The repertoires were released in a freely available public database meant as a resource for research on the immune response to SARS-CoV-2. Where available, HLA class I and class II types were taken from metadata supplied by the sample provider and were not determined by assay-based typing. A de-identified subject ID, COVID-19 status, age in years and sex were almost always included in the sample metadata. The samples were drawn from the first 160 participants of the ongoing ImmuneRACE study and from 950 to 1,500 subjects provided by 6 global collaborators. The dataset comprised deeply sampled blood TCRbeta repertoires from subjects exposed to, actively infected with, or recovered from COVID-19.

Whole blood was collected in K2EDTA tubes by collaborating institutions according to the institutions' own protocols. Collaborator samples were shipped for TCRbeta analysis as frozen whole blood, isolated PBMCs, or DNA extracted from either sample type. Regarding this clone: Its antigen is still unknown. No base quality information exists; no much larger clone differs at one position.

What the work shows at the level of the full study, not this receptor alone: Clinical and demographic metadata were provided uncurated, with the amount varying by source and participant.

TCRbeta CDR3 regions were amplified from genomic DNA using the immunoSEQ Assay, a bias-controlled multiplex PCR. As for the authors' bioinformatics: Within the assay, amplification of reference gene primers was used to estimate how many nucleated cells each sample contained. To quantify the absolute abundance of each unique TCRbeta CDR3 rearrangement, sequence reads were collapsed and filtered. For each sample, productive Simpson clonality was calculated as the square root of Simpson's diversity index across productive rearrangements. The immuneACCESS repertoire file appears here via TCRdb, limited to in-frame rearrangements. These files lack a portion of the clones; in checked studies, under half of the deficit traces to unresolved V genes, and the cause of the others is not known. The DNA gave D and trimming, while V, J and clone size come from that table. This sample comprises fewer than 150,000 clones, 85% to 90% of them detected only once. Around 4.5% of the sample goes to the ten largest clones.

From its cysteine to its phenylalanine, the CDR3 spans 15 amino acids. Kept here is only the CDR3 DNA, which spans 45 bases and is read in frame from base 1. The V end gives up 3 bases and the J end 4 bases, leaving 2 bases in the junction not matched to a gene. CDR1 and CDR2 (SNHLY, FYNNEI) derive from the germline V gene. Sequenced sample: peripheral blood. This sequence was found in a human donor in a cohort sampled during active COVID-19. Here the chain combines TRBV2 and TRBJ2-4; 11 nucleotides in the junction match TRBD2. The CDR3 loop reads CASSETSGTKNIQYF. The DNA sequence is as follows: TGTGCCAGCAGTGAGACTAGCGGGACGAAAAACATTCAGTACTTC.